This TCR beta chain was observed in a study of blood T cell repertoires in COVID-19. Across the study: Acute-phase and convalescent COVID-19 samples originated in the United States, Italy and Spain.

TCRdb's table, derived via immunoSEQ multiplex PCR, lists solely in-frame clones and lacks some. This table has approximately 470,000 clones, roughly 87% appearing once. In germline, CDR1 is SGHTA, CDR2 FQGNSA. CDR3 length: 14 amino acids. V was trimmed by 1 base and J by 4 bases, leaving 10 bases between them. V is TRBV7-2 and J is TRBJ2-5; D is unclear. The sequence was collected from a woman aged 18-29 years who had recovered from COVID-19. The sample consisted of PBMCs or T cells enriched from blood (not recorded which). The CDR3 here is CASSLDNVAETQYF. In DNA, the CDR3 is TGTGCCAGCAGCTTAGATAATGTGGCAGAGACCCAGTACTTC.